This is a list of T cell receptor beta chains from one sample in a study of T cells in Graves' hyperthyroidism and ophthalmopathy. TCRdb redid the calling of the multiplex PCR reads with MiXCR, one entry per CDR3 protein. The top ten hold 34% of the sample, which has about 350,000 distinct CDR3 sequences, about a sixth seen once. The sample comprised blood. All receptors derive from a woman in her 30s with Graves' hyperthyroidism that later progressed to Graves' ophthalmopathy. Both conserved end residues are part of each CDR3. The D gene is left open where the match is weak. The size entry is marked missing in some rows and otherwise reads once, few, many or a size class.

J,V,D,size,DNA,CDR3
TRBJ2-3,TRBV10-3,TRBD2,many,TGTGCCATCAGTGAGCTATGGACTAGCGGGATCCTGGATACGCAGTATTTT,CAISELWTSGILDTQYF
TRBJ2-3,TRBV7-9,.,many,TGTGCCAGCAGCATAGACTCGGATACGCAGTATTTT,CASSIDSDTQYF
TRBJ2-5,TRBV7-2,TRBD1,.,TGTGTCAGCAGCTCGCTACAGGGGACGGAGACCCAGTACTTC,CVSSSLQGTETQYF
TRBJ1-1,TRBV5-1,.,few,TGCGCCAGCAGTTCAGTGAATGAAGCTTTCTTT,CASSSVNEAFF
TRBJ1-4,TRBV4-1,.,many,TGCGCCAGCAGCCATCGAGGGGAGGGGTATGAAAAACTGTTTTTT,CASSHRGEGYEKLFF
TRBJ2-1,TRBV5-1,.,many,TGCGCCAGCAGCCCGGGACCAAATAACAATGAGCAGTTCTTC,CASSPGPNNNEQFF
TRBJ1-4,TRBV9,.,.,TGTGCCAGCAGCCCTAATATGGACGCAGGCTTAGAACTGTTTTTT,CASSPNMDAGLELFF
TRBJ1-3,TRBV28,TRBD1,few,TGTGCCAGCAGGCGACAGGGGAGCTCTGGAAACACCATATATTTT,CASRRQGSSGNTIYF
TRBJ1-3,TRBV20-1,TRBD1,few,TGCAGTGCTAGGGGACAGGGAGAAGGAAACACCATATATTTT,CSARGQGEGNTIYF
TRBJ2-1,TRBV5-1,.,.,TGCGCCAGCAGCGCGGAGGGTGGGGTTACCAATGAGCAGTTCTTC,CASSAEGGVTNEQFF
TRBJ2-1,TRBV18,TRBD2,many,TGTGCCAGCTCACCACCGAACGGGGGGGTGCGTAGCGGCAATGAGCAGTTCTTC,CASSPPNGGVRSGNEQFF
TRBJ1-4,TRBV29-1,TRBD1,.,TGCAGCGTCCGACAGGGGAAAGACGAAAAACTGTTTTTT,CSVRQGKDEKLFF
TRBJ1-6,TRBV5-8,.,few,TGTGCCAGCAGGGGGATTGATTCAAATTCACCCCTCCACTTT,CASRGIDSNSPLHF
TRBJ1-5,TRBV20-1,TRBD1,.,TGCAGTGCTATTCGACAGGGGGCTTACCAGCCCCAGCATTTT,CSAIRQGAYQPQHF
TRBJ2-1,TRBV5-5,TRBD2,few,TGTGCCAGCAGCTCGAAAAGGACTAGCGGGATGGATGAGCAGTTCTTC,CASSSKRTSGMDEQFF
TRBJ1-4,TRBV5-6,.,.,TGTGCCAGCAGCTTGGGTGGAAGGAGCGGCGAACTGTTTTTT,CASSLGGRSGELFF
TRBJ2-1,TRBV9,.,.,TGTGCCAGCAGCGTAGCTGGGGCAGGGACCTACAATGAGCAGTTCTTC,CASSVAGAGTYNEQFF
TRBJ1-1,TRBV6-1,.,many,TGTGCCAGCAGTGACTTCTTGGCAGGGATAGGGGCTGAAGCTTTCTTT,CASSDFLAGIGAEAFF
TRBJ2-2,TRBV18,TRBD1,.,TGTGCCAGCTCACCCAGGACAGGGGGCGTACTCGCCGGGGAGCTGTTTTTT,CASSPRTGGVLAGELFF
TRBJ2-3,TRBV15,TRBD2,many,TGTGCCACCAGCAGAGACTGGACTAGCGGGGACACAGATACGCAGTATTTT,CATSRDWTSGDTDTQYF
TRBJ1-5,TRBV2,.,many,TGTGCCAGCAGTGATTTATCGGCCGGTGGGCCCCAGCATTTT,CASSDLSAGGPQHF
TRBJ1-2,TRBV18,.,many,TGTGCCAGCTCACCACCGATGGGCTCCCGGGGCTATGGCTACACCTTC,CASSPPMGSRGYGYTF
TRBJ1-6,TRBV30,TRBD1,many,TGTGCCTGGAATCAGGGGGATTCACCCCTCCACTTT,CAWNQGDSPLHF
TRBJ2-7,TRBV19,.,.,TGTGCCAGTAGTATATTCATAAGCTCCTACGAGCAGTACTTC,CASSIFISSYEQYF
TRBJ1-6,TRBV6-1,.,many,TGTGCCAGCAGCGGCCTGCAGGGATTCTCCTATAATTCACCCCTCCACTTT,CASSGLQGFSYNSPLHF